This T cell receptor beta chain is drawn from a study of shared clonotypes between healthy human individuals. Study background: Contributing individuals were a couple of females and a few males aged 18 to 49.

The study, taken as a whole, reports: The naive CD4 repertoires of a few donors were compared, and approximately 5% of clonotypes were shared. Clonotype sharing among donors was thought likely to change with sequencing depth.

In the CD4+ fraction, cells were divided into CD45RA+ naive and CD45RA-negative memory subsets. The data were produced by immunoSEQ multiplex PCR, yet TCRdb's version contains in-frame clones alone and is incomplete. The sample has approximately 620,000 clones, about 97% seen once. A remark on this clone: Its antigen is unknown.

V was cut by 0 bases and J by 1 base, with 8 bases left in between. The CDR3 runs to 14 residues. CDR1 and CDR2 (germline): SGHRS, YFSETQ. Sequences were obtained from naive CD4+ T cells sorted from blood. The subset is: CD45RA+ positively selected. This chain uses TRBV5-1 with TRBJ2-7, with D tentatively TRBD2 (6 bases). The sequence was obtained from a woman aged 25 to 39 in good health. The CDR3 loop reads CASSLVRGSYEQYF. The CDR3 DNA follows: TGCGCCAGCAGCTTGGTCCGGGGGTCCTACGAGCAGTACTTC.